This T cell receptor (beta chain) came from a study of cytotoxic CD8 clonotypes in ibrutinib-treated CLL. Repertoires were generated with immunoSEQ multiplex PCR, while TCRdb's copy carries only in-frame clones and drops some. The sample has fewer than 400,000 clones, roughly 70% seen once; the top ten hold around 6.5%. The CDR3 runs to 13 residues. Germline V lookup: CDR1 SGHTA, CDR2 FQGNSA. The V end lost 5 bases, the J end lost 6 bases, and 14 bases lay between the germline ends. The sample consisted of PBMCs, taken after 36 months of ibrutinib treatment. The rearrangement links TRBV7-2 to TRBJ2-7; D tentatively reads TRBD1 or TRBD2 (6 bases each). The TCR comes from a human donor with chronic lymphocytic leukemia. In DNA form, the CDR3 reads TGTGCCAGCAGCCCAGGAGGGGGGCCCGAGCAGTACTTC. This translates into CASSPGGGPEQYF. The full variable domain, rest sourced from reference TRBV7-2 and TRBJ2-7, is GAGVSQSPSNKVTEKGKDVELRCDPISGHTALYWYRQSLGQGLEFLIYFQGNSAPDKSGLPSDRFSAERTGGSVSTLTIQRTQQEDSAVYLCASSPGGGPEQYFGPGTRLTVT.